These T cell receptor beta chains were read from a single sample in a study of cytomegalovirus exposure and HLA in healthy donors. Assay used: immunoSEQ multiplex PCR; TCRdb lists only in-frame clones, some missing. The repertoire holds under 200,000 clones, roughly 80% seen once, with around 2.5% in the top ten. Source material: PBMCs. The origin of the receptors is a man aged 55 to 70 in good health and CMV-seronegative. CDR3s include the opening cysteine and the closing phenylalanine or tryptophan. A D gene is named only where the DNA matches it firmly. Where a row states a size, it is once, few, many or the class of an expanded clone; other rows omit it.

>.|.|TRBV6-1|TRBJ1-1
TGTGCCAGCAGTACCGAAGGGGGTTACACTGAAGCTTTCTTT
CASSTEGGYTEAFF
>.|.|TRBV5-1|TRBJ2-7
TGCGCCAGCAGCCATAAGGGGTACGAGCAGTACTTC
CASSHKGYEQYF
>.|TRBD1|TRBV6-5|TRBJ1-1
TGTGCCAGCATCAGACAGGGTGACACTGAAGCTTTCTTT
CASIRQGDTEAFF
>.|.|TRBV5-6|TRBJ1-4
TGTGCCAGCAGCTTCGTAGGGGGTAATGAAAAACTGTTTTTT
CASSFVGGNEKLFF
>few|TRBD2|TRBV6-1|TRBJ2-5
TGTGCCAGCAGACGGAGGGAGGGTAAGACCCAGTACTTC
CASRRREGKTQYF
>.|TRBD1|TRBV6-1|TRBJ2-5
TGTGCCAGCAGCTGGGACAGGGAGGGAGAGACCCAGTACTTC
CASSWDREGETQYF
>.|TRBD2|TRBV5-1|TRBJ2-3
TGCGCCAGCAGCTCAACTAGCGGGGGTAATGTAGATACGCAGTATTTT
CASSSTSGGNVDTQYF
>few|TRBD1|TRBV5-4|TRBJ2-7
TGTGCCAGCAGCTCGGGACAGGTCCGGGCTAACGAGCAGTACTTC
CASSSGQVRANEQYF
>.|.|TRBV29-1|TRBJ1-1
TGCAGCGTGCCCCGGACAGCCCAGAACACTGAAGCTTTCTTT
CSVPRTAQNTEAFF
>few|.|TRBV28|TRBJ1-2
TGTGCCAGCAGTTTAGGGCAATCAGACTATGGCTACACCTTC
CASSLGQSDYGYTF
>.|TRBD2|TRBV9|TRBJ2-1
TGTGCCAGCAGCGTCTCTAGCGGATCCTACAATGAGCAGTTCTTC
CASSVSSGSYNEQFF
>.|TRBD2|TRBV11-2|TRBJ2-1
TGTGCCAGCAGCTTAGTAGCGGGAGCTAACAATGAGCAGTTCTTC
CASSLVAGANNEQFF
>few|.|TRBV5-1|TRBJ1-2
TGCGCCAGCAGCCTCCTCCGGAGGGATGGCTACACCTTC
CASSLLRRDGYTF